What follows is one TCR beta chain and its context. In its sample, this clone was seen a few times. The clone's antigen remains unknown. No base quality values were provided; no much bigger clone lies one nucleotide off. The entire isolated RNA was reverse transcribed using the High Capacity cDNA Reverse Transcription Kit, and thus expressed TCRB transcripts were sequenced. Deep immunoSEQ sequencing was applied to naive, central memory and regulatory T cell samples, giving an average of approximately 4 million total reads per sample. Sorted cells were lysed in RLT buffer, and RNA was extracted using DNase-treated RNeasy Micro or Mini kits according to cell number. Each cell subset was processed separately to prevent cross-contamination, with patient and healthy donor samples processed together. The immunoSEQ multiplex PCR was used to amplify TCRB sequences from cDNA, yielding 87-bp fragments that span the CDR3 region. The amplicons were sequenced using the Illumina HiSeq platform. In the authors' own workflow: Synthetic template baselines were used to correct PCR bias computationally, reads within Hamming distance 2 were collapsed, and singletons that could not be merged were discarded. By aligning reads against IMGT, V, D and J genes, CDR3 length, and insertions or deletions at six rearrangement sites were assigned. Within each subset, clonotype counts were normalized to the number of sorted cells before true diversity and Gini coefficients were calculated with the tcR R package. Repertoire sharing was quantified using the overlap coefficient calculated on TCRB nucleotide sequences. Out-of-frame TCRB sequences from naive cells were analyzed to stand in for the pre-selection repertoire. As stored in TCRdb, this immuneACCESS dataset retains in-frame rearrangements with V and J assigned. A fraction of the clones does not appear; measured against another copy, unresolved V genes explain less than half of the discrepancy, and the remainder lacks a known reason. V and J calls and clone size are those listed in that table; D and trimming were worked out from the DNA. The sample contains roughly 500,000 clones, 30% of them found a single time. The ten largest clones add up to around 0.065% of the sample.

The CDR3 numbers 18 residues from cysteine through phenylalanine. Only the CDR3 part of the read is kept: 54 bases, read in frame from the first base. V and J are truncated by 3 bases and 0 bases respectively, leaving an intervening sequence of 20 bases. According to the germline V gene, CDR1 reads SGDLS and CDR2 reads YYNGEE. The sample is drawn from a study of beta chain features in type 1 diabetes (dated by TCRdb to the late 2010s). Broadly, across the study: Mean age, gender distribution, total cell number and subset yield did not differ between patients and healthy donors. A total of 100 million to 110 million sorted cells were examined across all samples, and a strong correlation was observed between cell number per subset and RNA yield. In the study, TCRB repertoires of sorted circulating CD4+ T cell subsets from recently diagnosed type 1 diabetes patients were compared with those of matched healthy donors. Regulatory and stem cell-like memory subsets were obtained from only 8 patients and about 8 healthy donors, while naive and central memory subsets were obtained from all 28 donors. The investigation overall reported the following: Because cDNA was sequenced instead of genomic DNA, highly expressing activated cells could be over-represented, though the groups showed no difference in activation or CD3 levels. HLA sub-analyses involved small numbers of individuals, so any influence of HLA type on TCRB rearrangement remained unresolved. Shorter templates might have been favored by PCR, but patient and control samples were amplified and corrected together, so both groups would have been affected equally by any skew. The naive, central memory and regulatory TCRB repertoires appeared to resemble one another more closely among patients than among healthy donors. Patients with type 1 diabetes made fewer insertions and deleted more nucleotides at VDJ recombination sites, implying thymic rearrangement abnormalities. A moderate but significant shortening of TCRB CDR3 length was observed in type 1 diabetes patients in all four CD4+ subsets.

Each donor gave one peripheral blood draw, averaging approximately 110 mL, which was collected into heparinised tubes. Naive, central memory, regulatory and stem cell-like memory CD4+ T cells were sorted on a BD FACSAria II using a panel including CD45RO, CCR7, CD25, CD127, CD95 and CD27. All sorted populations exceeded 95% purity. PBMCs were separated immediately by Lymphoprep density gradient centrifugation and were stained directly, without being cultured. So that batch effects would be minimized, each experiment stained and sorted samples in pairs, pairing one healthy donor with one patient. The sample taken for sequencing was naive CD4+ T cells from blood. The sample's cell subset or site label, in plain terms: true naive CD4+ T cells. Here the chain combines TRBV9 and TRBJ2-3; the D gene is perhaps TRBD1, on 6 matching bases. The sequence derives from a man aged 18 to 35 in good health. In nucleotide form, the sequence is TGTGCCAGCAGCGAGACCTTCACAGGGAGAGCTAGCACAGATACGCAGTATTTT. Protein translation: CASSETFTGRASTDTQYF.